These T cell receptor beta chains were read from a single sample in a study of early T cells in non-severe SARS-CoV-2 infection. TCRdb reanalysed the 5' RACE reads using MiXCR and keeps one entry per CDR3 protein. The sample has around 80,000 distinct CDR3 sequences; about 10% are singletons. The source material was whole blood, sampled at baseline. The receptors were gathered from an adult who was a healthcare worker with PCR-confirmed SARS-CoV-2 infection or an uninfected control (not recorded which). The CDR3 runs from the conserved cysteine through the conserved F or W. The D gene is left open where the match is weak. Some rows have no size entry. The others give once, few or many, or a class for an expanded clone.

D gene	V gene	J gene	clone size	CDR3 protein	CDR3 DNA
TRBD2	TRBV5-6	TRBJ2-3	many	CASSGAGGSTDTQYF	TGTGCCAGCAGCGGAGCGGGGGGCAGCACAGATACGCAGTATTTT
NA	TRBV4-3	TRBJ2-3	NA	CASSQDLSPSTDTQYF	TGCGCCAGCAGCCAAGATTTAAGTCCTAGCACAGATACGCAGTATTTT
NA	TRBV19	TRBJ2-2	few	CASSTGGELFF	TGTGCCAGTAGTACCGGCGGGGAGCTGTTTTTT
NA	TRBV29-1	TRBJ2-5	NA	CSAWDTAYQETQYF	TGCAGCGCCTGGGACACCGCGTACCAAGAGACCCAGTACTTC
NA	TRBV29-1	TRBJ1-5	many	CSAGQGNSNQPQHF	TGCAGCGCGGGCCAGGGGAATAGCAATCAGCCCCAGCATTTT
NA	TRBV11-2	TRBJ2-5	NA	CASSLLGRSRGLETQYF	TGTGCCAGCAGCTTATTAGGTCGATCACGGGGTCTTGAGACCCAGTACTTC
NA	TRBV5-4	TRBJ2-7	many	CASSLGNPLMAYEQYF	TGTGCCAGCAGCTTGGGGAACCCTTTAATGGCCTACGAGCAGTACTTC
NA	TRBV3-1	TRBJ1-1	NA	CASSQEGRTEAFF	TGTGCCAGCAGCCAAGAGGGGCGCACTGAAGCTTTCTTT
NA	TRBV7-9	TRBJ1-6	many	CASSQGSSPLHF	TGTGCCAGCTCACAGGGCAGCTCACCCCTCCACTTT
TRBD1	TRBV29-1	TRBJ1-2	few	CSVVAWGQGVGYTF	TGCAGCGTTGTAGCCTGGGGACAGGGGGTAGGCTACACCTTC
TRBD1	TRBV12-3/TRBV12-4	TRBJ2-3	NA	CASSLGDSGADTQYF	TGTGCCAGCAGTTTAGGGGACAGTGGGGCAGATACGCAGTATTTT
TRBD1	TRBV5-1	TRBJ2-1	NA	CASSPNRQGRHNEQFF	TGCGCCAGCAGCCCCAACCGACAGGGTAGGCACAATGAGCAGTTCTTC
NA	TRBV11-1	TRBJ2-5	NA	CASSLRDYQETQYF	TGTGCCAGCAGCCTCCGGGACTACCAAGAGACCCAGTACTTC
TRBD1	TRBV28	TRBJ1-1	few	CASSFRRQGLNTEAFF	TGTGCCAGCAGTTTCCGGCGACAGGGACTTAACACTGAAGCTTTCTTT
NA	TRBV7-2	TRBJ1-5	many	CASSLEGFGNQPQHF	TGTGCCAGCAGCTTAGAAGGATTCGGAAATCAGCCCCAGCATTTT
NA	TRBV10-3	TRBJ1-4	NA	CAISPAGPATNEKLFF	TGTGCCATCAGCCCCGCGGGCCCCGCAACTAATGAAAAACTGTTTTTT